This TCR beta chain comes out of a study of human T cells and chemical hapten exposure. Across the study: Patch testing placed 0.01% DPC on the upper back, with readings at 6 days. The patients, most of them female, presented with alopecia areata, totalis or universalis. Study results and caveats: Counts of expanded TCRs (at PT1) showed a positive correlation with patch test score. Expanded TCRs formed significantly more large CDR3 similarity clusters than controls.

Via MiXCR, TCRdb re-called the RACE reads, giving one row per CDR3 protein. This table holds about 69,000 distinct CDR3 sequences, under 13% found once. Points on this clonotype: Its antigen is not known.

Specified time point: patch test 2, 6 weeks after DPC sensitization. As to treatment: therapeutic diphenylcyclopropenone sensitization with weekly scalp DPC. The starting material was whole blood, obtained in connection with sensitization to the hapten diphenylcyclopropenone (DPC). The clonotype comes from a woman aged 45 to 65 with alopecia areata. Some clones in this sample may be carry-over from other donors' samples.

The CDR3 DNA reads TGCGCCAGCAATCAGATCATGGGTGACGAGCAGTACTTC. Translating gives CASNQIMGDEQYF. The gene calls are TRBV10-1 and TRBJ2-7; D is unresolved. The CDR3 spans 13 residues. Germline V gives CDR1 WNHNN, CDR2 SYGVQD (reference sequence). The ends were cut back, 7 bases at V and 5 bases at J, with 15 bases in the middle.